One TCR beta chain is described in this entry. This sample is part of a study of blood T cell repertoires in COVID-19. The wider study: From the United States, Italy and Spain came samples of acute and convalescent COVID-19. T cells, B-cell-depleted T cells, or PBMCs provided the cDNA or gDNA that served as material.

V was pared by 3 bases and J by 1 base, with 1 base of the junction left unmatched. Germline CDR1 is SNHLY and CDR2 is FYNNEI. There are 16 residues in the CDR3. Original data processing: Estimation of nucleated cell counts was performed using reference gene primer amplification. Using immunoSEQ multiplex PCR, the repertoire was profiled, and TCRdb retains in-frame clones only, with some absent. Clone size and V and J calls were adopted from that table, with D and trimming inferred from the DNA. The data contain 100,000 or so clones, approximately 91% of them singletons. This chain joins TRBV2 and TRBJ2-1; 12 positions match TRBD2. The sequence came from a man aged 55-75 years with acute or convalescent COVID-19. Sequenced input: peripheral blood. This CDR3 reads CASSETSGGSYNEQFF. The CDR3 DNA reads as TGTGCCAGCAGTGAGACTAGCGGGGGATCCTACAATGAGCAGTTCTTC.